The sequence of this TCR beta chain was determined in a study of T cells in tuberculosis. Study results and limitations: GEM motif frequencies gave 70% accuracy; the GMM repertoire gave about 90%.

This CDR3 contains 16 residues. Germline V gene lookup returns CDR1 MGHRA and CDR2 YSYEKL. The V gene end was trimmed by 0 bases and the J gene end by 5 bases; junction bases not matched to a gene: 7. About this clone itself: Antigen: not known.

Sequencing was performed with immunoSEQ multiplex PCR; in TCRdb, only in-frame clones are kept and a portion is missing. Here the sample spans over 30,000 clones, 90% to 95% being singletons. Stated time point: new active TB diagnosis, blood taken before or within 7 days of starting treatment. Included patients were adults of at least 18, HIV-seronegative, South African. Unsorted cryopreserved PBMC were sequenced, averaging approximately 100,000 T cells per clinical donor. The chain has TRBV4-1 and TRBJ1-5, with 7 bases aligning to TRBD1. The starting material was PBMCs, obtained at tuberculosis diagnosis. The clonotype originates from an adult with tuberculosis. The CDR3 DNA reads TGCGCCAGCAGCCAAGATAGATACAGGGGCGATCAGCCCCAGCATTTT. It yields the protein CASSQDRYRGDQPQHF.